The entry below gives a single T cell receptor (beta chain) sequence along with its context. The antigen is not known. The sample is drawn from a study of vaccination and CD4 T cells after COVID-19. Study background: Post-COVID draws followed diagnosis by a median around 100 days (range 35 to 161).

V was clipped by 6 bases and J by 4 bases; unmatched bases: 9. The CDR3 runs to 15 residues. This sample's treatment: roughly 11-day PBMC culture with coronavirus spike peptide pools or control peptides (ViraFEST assay). The ViraFEST method relied on peptide pools to expand antigen-specific T cells, followed by TCR sequencing. With the Oncomine TCR Beta short-read assay, DNA from cultured CD4+ T cells was sequenced. The template was genomic DNA from cultured CD4+ T cells. TCRdb redid the calling of the PCR reads with MiXCR, one entry per CDR3 protein. The sample consists of around 21,000 distinct CDR3 sequences, 45% to 55% of them appearing once. Findings and limits, study-wide: Median SARS-CoV-2-reactive clonotypes rose from approximately 21 to 38, not significantly.

Input material: CD4+ T cells from blood, cultured in vitro. The receptor was derived from a human donor who had recovered from COVID-19. The chain joins TRBV12-3 or TRBV12-4 to TRBJ2-3, with 8 bases lining up with TRBD2. The CDR3 DNA follows: TGTGCCAGCAGACCCGGACTAGCAGGCCCAGATACGCAGTATTTT. Amino acids: CASRPGLAGPDTQYF.